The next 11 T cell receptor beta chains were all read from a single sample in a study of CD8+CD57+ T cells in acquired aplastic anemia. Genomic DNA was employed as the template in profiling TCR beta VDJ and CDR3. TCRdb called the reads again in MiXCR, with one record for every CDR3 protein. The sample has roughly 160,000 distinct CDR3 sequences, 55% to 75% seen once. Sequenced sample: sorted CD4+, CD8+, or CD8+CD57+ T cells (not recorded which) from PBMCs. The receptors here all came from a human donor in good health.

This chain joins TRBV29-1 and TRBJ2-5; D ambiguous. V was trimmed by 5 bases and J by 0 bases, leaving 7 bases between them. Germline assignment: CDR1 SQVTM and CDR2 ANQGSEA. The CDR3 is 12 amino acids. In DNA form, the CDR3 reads TGCAGCGTTCGAAGGGACCAAGAGACCCAGTACTTC. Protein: CSVRRDQETQYF.

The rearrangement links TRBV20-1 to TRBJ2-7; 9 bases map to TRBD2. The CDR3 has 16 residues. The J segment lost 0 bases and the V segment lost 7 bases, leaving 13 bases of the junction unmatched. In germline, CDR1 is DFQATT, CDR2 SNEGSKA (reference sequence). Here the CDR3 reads CSVAFLRTSVSYEQYF. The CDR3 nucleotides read TGCAGTGTCGCTTTCCTTCGGACTAGCGTCTCCTACGAGCAGTACTTC.

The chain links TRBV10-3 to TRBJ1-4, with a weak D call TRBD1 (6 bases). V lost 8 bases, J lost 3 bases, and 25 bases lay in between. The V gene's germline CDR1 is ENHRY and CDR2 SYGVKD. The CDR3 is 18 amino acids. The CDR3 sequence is CAISHHGAGGKSNEKLFF. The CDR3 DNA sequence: TGTGCCATCTCACATCACGGGGCCGGGGGCAAGTCTAATGAAAAACTGTTTTTT.

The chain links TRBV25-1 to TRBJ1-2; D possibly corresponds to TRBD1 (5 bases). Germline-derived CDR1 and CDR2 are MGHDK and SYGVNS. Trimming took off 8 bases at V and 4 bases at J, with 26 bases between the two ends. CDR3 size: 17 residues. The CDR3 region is CASRSRDFPRRGYGYTF. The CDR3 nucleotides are TGTGCCAGCCGGAGCCGGGACTTCCCTAGAAGGGGCTATGGCTACACCTTC.

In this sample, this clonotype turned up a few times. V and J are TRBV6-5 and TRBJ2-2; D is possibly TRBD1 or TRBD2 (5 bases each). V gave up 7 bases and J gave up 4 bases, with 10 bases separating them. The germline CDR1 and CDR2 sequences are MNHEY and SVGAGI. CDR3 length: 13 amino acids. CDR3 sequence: CASTEGRTGELFF. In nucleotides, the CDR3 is TGTGCCAGCACTGAGGGGCGCACCGGGGAGCTGTTTTTT.

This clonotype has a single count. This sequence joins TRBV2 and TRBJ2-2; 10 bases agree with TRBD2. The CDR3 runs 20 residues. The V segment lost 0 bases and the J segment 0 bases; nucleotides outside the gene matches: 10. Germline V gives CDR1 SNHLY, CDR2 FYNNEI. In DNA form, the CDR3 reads TGTGCCAGCAGTGAAGCGCTTCCGCAGCGGGGGGGTTCGAACACCGGGGAGCTGTTTTTT. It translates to CASSEALPQRGGSNTGELFF.

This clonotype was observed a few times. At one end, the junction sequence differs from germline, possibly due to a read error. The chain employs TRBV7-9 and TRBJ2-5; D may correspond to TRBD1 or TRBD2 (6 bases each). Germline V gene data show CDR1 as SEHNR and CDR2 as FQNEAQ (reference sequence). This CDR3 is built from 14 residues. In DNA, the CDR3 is TGTGCCAGCCTTTTAGGGGGGTACCAGGAGACCCAGTACTTC. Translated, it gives CASLLGGYQETQYF. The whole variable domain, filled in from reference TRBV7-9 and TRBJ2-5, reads DTGVSQNPRHKITKRGQNVTFRCDPISEHNRLYWYRQTLGQGPEFLTYFQNEAQLEKSRLLSDRFSAERPKGSFSTLEIQRTEQGDSAMYLCASLLGGYQETQYFGPGTRLLVL.

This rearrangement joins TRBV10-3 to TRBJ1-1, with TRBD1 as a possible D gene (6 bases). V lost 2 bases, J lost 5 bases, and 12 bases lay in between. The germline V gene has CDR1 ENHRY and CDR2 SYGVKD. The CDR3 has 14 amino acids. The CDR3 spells CAISETGLGTEAFF. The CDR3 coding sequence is TGTGCCATCAGTGAGACAGGGTTAGGGACTGAAGCTTTCTTT.

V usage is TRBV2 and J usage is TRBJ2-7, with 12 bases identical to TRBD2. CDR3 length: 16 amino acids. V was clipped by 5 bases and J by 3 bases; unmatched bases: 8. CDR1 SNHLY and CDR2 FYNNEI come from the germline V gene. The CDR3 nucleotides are TGTGCCAGCAGTAGGACTAGCGGGGTTCCCAACTACGAGCAGTACTTC. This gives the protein CASSRTSGVPNYEQYF.

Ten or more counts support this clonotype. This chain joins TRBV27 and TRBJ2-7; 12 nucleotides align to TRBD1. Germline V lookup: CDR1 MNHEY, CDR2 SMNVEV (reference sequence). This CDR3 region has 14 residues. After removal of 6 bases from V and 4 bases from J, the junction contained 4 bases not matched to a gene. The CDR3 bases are TGTGCCAGCAGGCCGGGACAGGGGGCGTACGAGCAGTACTTC. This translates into CASRPGQGAYEQYF.

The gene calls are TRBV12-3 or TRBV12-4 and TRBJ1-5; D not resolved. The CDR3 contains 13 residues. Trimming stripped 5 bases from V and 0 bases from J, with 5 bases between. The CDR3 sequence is CASSVSSNQPQHF. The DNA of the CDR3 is TGTGCCAGCAGTGTGAGTAGCAATCAGCCCCAGCATTTT.